This passage covers 11 T cell receptor beta chains from one sample sequenced in a study of blood T cell repertoires in COVID-19. The protocol was immunoSEQ multiplex PCR, while the TCRdb copy is restricted to in-frame clones and leaves out a portion. Of roughly 250,000 clones listed, roughly 86% are singletons. The sequenced sample was peripheral blood. Receptor source: a middle-aged man who had recovered from COVID-19.

This sequence joins TRBV5-1 and TRBJ2-3; 8 bases are a match to TRBD2. Looked up from germline, CDR1 is SGHRS and CDR2 is YFSETQ. The V segment lost 2 bases and the J segment 2 bases; nucleotides outside the gene matches: 4. This CDR3 is 15 amino acids long. CDR3 in amino acids: CASSLRTSFTDTQYF. CDR3 in DNA: TGCGCCAGCAGCTTAAGGACTAGCTTCACAGATACGCAGTATTTT.

The chain combines TRBV19 with TRBJ1-1, with a weak D call TRBD1 (5 bases). CDR3 length: 15 residues. Germline loops: CDR1 LNHDA, CDR2 SQIVND (reference sequence). The V end lost 6 bases, the J end lost 0 bases, and 14 bases lay between the germline ends. The CDR3 is CASRRDSRVNTEAFF. DNA for the CDR3: TGTGCCAGTAGACGGGACTCTCGCGTGAACACTGAAGCTTTCTTT.

This clone was seen only a few times. V and J are TRBV2 and TRBJ2-1; 10 bases line up with TRBD2. V was clipped by 2 bases and J by 8 bases; unmatched bases: 6. Germline V lookup: CDR1 SNHLY, CDR2 FYNNEI. There are 15 residues in the CDR3. CDR3 amino acids: CASSESLAGAYEQFF. In nucleotides, the CDR3 is TGTGCCAGCAGTGAAAGCCTAGCGGGGGCGTATGAGCAGTTCTTC.

The rearrangement joins TRBV18 to TRBJ2-7; D is perhaps TRBD2 (6 bases). The CDR3 runs 14 residues. Germline CDR1 is KGHSH and CDR2 is LQKENI. The germline V and J ends were trimmed by 6 bases and 4 bases, with 16 bases remaining between them. The DNA of the CDR3 is TGTGCCAGCTCCTCCGGGGGTACCTTATACGAGCAGTACTTC. This gives the protein CASSSGGTLYEQYF.

This chain connects TRBV9 to TRBJ2-1, with 12 nucleotides matching TRBD2. The CDR3 contains 16 residues. The germline V gene encodes CDR1 SGDLS and CDR2 YYNGEE. V was clipped by 1 base and J by 3 bases; unmatched bases: 2. CDR3 sequence: CASSVWTSGDYNEQFF. The CDR3 nucleotides are TGTGCCAGCAGCGTATGGACTAGCGGGGACTACAATGAGCAGTTCTTC.

The genes are TRBV11-2 and TRBJ2-5; TRBD2 matches 7 bases. Germline CDR1 SGHAT, CDR2 FQNNGV. The CDR3 totals 14 residues. J lost 5 bases, V lost 5 bases, and 8 bases had no gene match. The CDR3 loop is CASSITYGRETQYF. CDR3 DNA sequence: TGTGCCAGCAGCATCACCTACGGGAGGGAGACCCAGTACTTC.

V is TRBV9 and J is TRBJ2-2; 7 positions match TRBD1. This CDR3 contains 17 residues. J was trimmed by 0 bases and V by 5 bases; bases with no gene match: 10. Germline V lookup: CDR1 SGDLS, CDR2 YYNGEE. The CDR3 sequence: CASRNTGDPTNTGELFF. The CDR3 DNA is TGTGCCAGCAGGAATACAGGGGATCCAACGAACACCGGGGAGCTGTTTTTT.

The chain couples TRBV9 to TRBJ1-2; TRBD1 is a possible D gene (5 bases). Per the germline V gene, CDR1 is SGDLS and CDR2 is YYNGEE. The CDR3 consists of 18 residues. V was pared by 3 bases and J by 4 bases, with 25 bases between. This CDR3 reads CASSAGRGSIGVAYGYTF. The CDR3 region has the DNA TGTGCCAGCAGCGCCGGGAGGGGTTCAATCGGGGTCGCCTATGGCTACACCTTC.

The chain couples TRBV7-9 to TRBJ1-1, with D uncertain. This CDR3 is built from 12 residues. Germline CDR1 and CDR2: SEHNR and FQNEAQ (reference sequence). The V end was cut by 7 bases, the J end by 10 bases, with 16 bases between. CDR3 bases: TGTGCCAGCACTGCCCTTAATGAGGGAGCTTTCTTT. Amino acids: CASTALNEGAFF.

The CDR3 sequence: CASRSQGALTEAFF. Written as DNA, the CDR3 is TGTGCCAGCAGATCACAGGGGGCCTTGACTGAAGCTTTCTTT. The V call is TRBV6-5, the J call TRBJ1-1; 9 nucleotides align to TRBD1. The CDR3 length is 14 residues. Germline trimming cut 6 bases from V and 5 bases from J; bases unmatched to any gene: 7. The V gene's germline CDR1 is MNHEY and CDR2 SVGAGI.

The genes are TRBV7-2 and TRBJ2-7, with D perhaps matching TRBD1 (7 bases). The CDR3 covers 15 residues. V shed 5 bases and J shed 2 bases, with 16 bases lying between them. In germline, CDR1 is SGHTA, CDR2 FQGNSA. CDR3 amino acids: CASSAAEGAAYEQYF. The CDR3 region has the DNA TGTGCCAGCAGCGCCGCGGAGGGGGCGGCCTACGAGCAGTACTTC.